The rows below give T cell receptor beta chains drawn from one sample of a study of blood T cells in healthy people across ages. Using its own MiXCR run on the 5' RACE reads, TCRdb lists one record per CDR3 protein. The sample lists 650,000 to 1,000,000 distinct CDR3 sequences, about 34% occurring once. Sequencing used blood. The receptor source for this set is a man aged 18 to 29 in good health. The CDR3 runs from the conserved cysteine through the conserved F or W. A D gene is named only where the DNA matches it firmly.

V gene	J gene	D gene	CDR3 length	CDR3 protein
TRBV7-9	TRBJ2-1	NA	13	CASSLNGNNEQFF
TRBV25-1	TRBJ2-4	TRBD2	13	CASSDRGGWEQYF
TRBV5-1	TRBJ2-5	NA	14	CASSLVTGSAEQYF
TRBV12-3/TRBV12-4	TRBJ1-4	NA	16	CASSLSQGWSNGKLFF
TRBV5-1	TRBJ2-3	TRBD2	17	CASSLPGLALNTDTQYF
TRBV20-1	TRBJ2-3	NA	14	CSASTGFGADTQYF
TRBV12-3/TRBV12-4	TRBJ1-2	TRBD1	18	CASSLDVNSRGLNYGYTF
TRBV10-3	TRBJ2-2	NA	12	CAIGQGTGELFF
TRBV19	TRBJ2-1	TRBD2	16	CASSSDLAGGYNEQFF
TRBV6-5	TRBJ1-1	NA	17	CASSYSGSGGPNTEAFF
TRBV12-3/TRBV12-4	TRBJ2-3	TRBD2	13	CASSKLAIDTQYF
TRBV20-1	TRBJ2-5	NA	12	CSARQGQGTQYF
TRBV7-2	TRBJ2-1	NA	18	CASSPPALSKSNFNEQFF
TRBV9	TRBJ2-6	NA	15	CASSVDSSGANVLTF
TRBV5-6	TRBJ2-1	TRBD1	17	CASSRDSKSYTYNEQFF
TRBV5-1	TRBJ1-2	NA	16	CASRDQRGDSHYGYTF
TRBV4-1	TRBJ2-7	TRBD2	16	CASSQDSARGTYEQYF
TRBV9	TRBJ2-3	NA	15	CASSARGLSTDTQYF
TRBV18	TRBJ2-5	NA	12	CASSLRDDEQYF
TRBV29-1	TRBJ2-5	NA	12	CSATNIEETQYF
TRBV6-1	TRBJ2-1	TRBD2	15	CASSDAGGGYNEQFF
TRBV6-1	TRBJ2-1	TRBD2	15	CASSEQRGSGNEQFF
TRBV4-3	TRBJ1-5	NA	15	CASSQDDGGGQPQHF
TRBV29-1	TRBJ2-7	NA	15	CSVRPGDSLLGEQYF
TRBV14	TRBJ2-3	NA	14	CASSQGLAADTQYF
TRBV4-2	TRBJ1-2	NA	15	CASSQEIRFAYGYTF
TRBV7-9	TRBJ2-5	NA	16	CASSSGQTMIQETQYF
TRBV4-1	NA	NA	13	CASSRQRGETQYF
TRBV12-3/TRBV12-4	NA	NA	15	CASSLTPDGNNEQYF
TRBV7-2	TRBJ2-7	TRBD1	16	CASSFHPGQGSYEQYF
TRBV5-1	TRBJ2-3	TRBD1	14	CATGTGESTDTQYF
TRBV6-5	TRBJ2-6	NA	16	CASSRQPNSGANVLTF
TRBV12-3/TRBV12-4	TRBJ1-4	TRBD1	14	CASSPGQGAGKLFF
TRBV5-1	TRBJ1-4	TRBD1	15	CASGDRDRRLEKLFF
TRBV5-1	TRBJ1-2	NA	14	CASSPDGTIYGYTF
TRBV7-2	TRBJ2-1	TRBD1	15	CASSSGQASYNEQFF
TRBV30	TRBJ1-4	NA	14	CAWEKDNFNEKLFF
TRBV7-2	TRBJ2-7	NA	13	CASSLTAGLEQYF
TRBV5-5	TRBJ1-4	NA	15	CASSAEGFRNEKLFF
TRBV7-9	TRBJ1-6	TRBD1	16	CASSRPPGQGYSPLHF
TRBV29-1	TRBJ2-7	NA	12	CSVEGVSYEQYF
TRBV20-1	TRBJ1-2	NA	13	CSASKGGRNGYTF
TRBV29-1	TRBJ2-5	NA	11	CSVGPEETQYF
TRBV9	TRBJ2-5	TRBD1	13	CASSVNRGETQYF
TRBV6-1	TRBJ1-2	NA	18	CASKITPLLTGYNYGYTF
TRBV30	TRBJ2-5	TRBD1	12	CAGGQGLETQYF
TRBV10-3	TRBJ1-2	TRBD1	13	CAISRTGALGYTF
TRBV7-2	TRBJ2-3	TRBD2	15	CASSLERGTTDTQYF
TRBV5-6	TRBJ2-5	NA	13	CASSLLSVETQYF
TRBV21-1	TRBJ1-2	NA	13	CASSKGAAYGYTF
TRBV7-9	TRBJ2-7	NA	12	CASSLENTEQYF
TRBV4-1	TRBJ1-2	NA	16	CASSQGWTIHNYGYTF
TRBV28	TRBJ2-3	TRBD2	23	CASSLFSVVRTSGGISQGDTQYF
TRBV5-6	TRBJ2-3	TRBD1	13	CASSWAGGQGSYF
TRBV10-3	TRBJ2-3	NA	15	CAISEKGPSTDTQYF
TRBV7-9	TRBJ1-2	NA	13	CASSPRDLYGYTF